Following are 20 T cell receptor beta chains from one sample sequenced in a study of shared clonotypes between healthy human individuals. TCRdb keeps only in-frame clones here, not all; method: immunoSEQ multiplex PCR. The data contain over a million clones, 75% to 85% of them singletons. The sample consisted of memory CD4+ T cells from PBMCs. Subset meaning: CD45RA-negative fraction. All receptors come from a man aged 18 to 35 in good health. Some clones in this sample may be carry-over from other donors' samples.

The genes are TRBV5-6 and TRBJ2-3, with no clear D. The CDR3 is 13 residues long. Germline V lookup: CDR1 SGHDT, CDR2 YYEEEE. The ends were cut back, 1 base at V and 6 bases at J, with 9 bases in the middle. The CDR3 region is CASSLILEDTQYF. CDR3 nucleotides: TGTGCCAGCAGCTTGATTCTCGAGGATACGCAGTATTTT.

Only one count was recorded for this clone. This chain uses TRBV28 with TRBJ2-7, with 9 bases that match TRBD2. V gave up 7 bases and J gave up 2 bases; unmatched junction bases: 3. The CDR3 runs 13 residues. Germline-derived CDR1 and CDR2 are MDHEN and SYDVKM. The chain's CDR3 is CASNGGRAYEQYF. In nucleotides, the CDR3 is TGTGCCAGCAATGGCGGGAGGGCCTACGAGCAGTACTTC.

V and J are TRBV7-9 and TRBJ2-5; D is possibly TRBD1 (6 bases). The V gene's germline CDR1 is SEHNR and CDR2 FQNEAQ (reference sequence). V was clipped by 3 bases and J by 3 bases, with 11 bases between them. The CDR3 runs 14 residues. This CDR3 reads CASSFQGPEETQYF. CDR3 nucleotides: TGTGCCAGCAGCTTCCAGGGGCCCGAAGAGACCCAGTACTTC.

This chain links TRBV25-1 with TRBJ2-5; 9 bases line up with TRBD2. The CDR3 covers 14 residues. CDR1 and CDR2 (germline): MGHDK, SYGVNS. V lost 4 bases, J lost 5 bases, and 5 bases stayed unmatched. In DNA form, the CDR3 reads TGTGCCAGCAGTGGATTGGCGGGGGGGGAGACCCAGTACTTC. Encoded protein: CASSGLAGGETQYF.

This chain joins TRBV29-1 and TRBJ1-2; 9 nucleotides align to TRBD1. The CDR3 is 12 residues long. Germline-derived CDR1 and CDR2 are SQVTM and ANQGSEA. J lost 10 bases, V lost 6 bases, and 9 bases had no gene match. CDR3 DNA sequence: TGCAGCGTGGGGGGGGACAGGGCGACCTACACCTTC. It codes for CSVGGDRATYTF. Complete variable domain (other parts from reference TRBV29-1 and TRBJ1-2): SAVISQKPSRDICQRGTSLTIQCQVDSQVTMMFWYRQQPGQSLTLIATANQGSEATYESGFVIDKFPISRPNLTFSTLTVSNMSPEDSSIYLCSVGGDRATYTFGSGTRLTVV.

The chain has TRBV18 and TRBJ2-1; 9 bases align to TRBD1. CDR3 length equals 15 residues. V lost 3 bases to trimming and J lost 5 bases; unmatched junction nucleotides: 5. The V gene's germline CDR1 is KGHSH and CDR2 LQKENI. This CDR3 reads CASSPGQGYHNEQFF. CDR3 nucleotide sequence: TGTGCCAGCTCACCTGGACAGGGGTACCACAATGAGCAGTTCTTC. Combining the CDR3 with reference TRBV18 and TRBJ2-1 gives the whole variable domain NAGVMQNPRHLVRRRGQEARLRCSPMKGHSHVYWYRQLPEEGLKFMVYLQKENIIDESGMPKERFSAEFPKEGPSILRIQQVVRGDSAAYFCASSPGQGYHNEQFFGPGTRLTVL.

The chain is built from TRBV7-8 and TRBJ2-7, with TRBD2 identical over 10 bases. The CDR3 is 15 amino acids. V shed 1 base, J shed 4 bases, and the junction held 4 bases outside the gene matches. Per germline, CDR1 SGHVS and CDR2 FQNEAQ. This CDR3 is CASSLGPGLAYEQYF. DNA for the CDR3: TGTGCCAGCAGCTTAGGTCCGGGACTAGCGTACGAGCAGTACTTC.

This clone was counted only a few times. The chain employs TRBV19 and TRBJ2-7; 13 bases fit TRBD2. CDR1 LNHDA and CDR2 SQIVND come from the germline V gene (reference sequence). This CDR3 is built from 17 residues. The J segment lost 2 bases and the V segment lost 6 bases, leaving 10 bases of the junction unmatched. This CDR3 is CASRAGTSGNPTYEQYF. The CDR3 nucleotides are TGTGCCAGTAGGGCCGGGACTAGCGGGAATCCCACCTACGAGCAGTACTTC.

The gene calls are TRBV7-2 and TRBJ2-2, with D unresolved. Germline CDR1 SGHTA, CDR2 FQGNSA. V shed 3 bases and J shed 13 bases, with 15 bases lying between them. CDR3 size: 13 residues. CDR3 sequence reads: CASSFESVGRLFF. Written as DNA, the CDR3 is TGTGCCAGCAGCTTCGAAAGCGTAGGGCGGCTGTTTTTT.

This chain connects TRBV2 to TRBJ2-5; TRBD2 agrees at 12 bases. The J segment lost 4 bases and the V segment lost 5 bases, leaving 2 bases of the junction unmatched. Germline loops: CDR1 SNHLY, CDR2 FYNNEI. CDR3 length: 14 amino acids. DNA of the CDR3: TGTGCCAGCAGTCCGGGACTAGCGGGAGAGACCCAGTACTTC. Protein product: CASSPGLAGETQYF.

This chain links TRBV11-2 with TRBJ1-3, with D perhaps matching TRBD1 (6 bases). V lost 5 bases and J 2 bases, leaving 16 bases between the germline ends. The CDR3 loop spans 16 amino acids. Germline V gene sequence: CDR1 SGHAT, CDR2 FQNNGV. The CDR3 loop is CASSQDLGGPGNTIYF. CDR3 sequence (DNA): TGTGCCAGCAGCCAGGATTTAGGGGGACCTGGAAACACCATATATTTT.

This chain joins TRBV14 and TRBJ2-1; TRBD2 matches 9 bases. Germline loops: CDR1 SGHDN, CDR2 FVKESK. After removal of 4 bases from V and 7 bases from J, the junction contained 11 bases not matched to a gene. The CDR3 contains 16 residues. CDR3 sequence (DNA): TGTGCCAGCAGCCCCTACCTCGTAGCGGGAGTTAATGAGCAGTTCTTC. Its translation: CASSPYLVAGVNEQFF.

The chain is built from TRBV7-2 and TRBJ1-2, with TRBD1 identical over 9 bases. CDR3 length: 12 residues. V lost 5 bases, J lost 12 bases, and 7 bases stayed unmatched. In germline, CDR1 is SGHTA, CDR2 FQGNSA. The DNA of the CDR3 is TGTGCCAGCAGCCCCGACAGGGGGGAAGACACCTTC. Its translation is CASSPDRGEDTF.

The rearrangement links TRBV6-5 to TRBJ2-7; 10 bases agree with TRBD2. Germline V CDR1 and CDR2: MNHEY, SVGAGI. J was trimmed by 6 bases and V by 5 bases; bases with no gene match: 7. CDR3 size: 14 residues. The CDR3 protein is CASSRTSGYGEQYF. The CDR3, as DNA: TGTGCCAGCAGTCGGACTAGCGGTTACGGCGAGCAGTACTTC.

The chain combines TRBV6-6 with TRBJ2-7, with 8 bases that match TRBD1. This CDR3 is 14 amino acids long. CDR1 is MNHNY, CDR2 SVGAGI, per germline (reference sequence). The V and J ends lost 2 bases and 3 bases, in that order; junction bases with no gene match: 3. The CDR3 reads CASSYVDRVYEQYF. The CDR3, as DNA: TGTGCCAGCAGTTACGTGGACAGGGTCTACGAGCAGTACTTC.

V gene TRBV4-3 combines with J gene TRBJ1-1; tentatively, D is TRBD1 (6 bases). The length of the CDR3 is 14 residues. Trimming stripped 2 bases from V and 6 bases from J, with 13 bases between. CDR1 and CDR2 (germline): LGHNA, YSLEER. The DNA for the CDR3 is TGCGCCAGCAGCCAAACTACAGGGCGGGCTGAAGCTTTCTTT. Its translation is CASSQTTGRAEAFF.

This chain connects TRBV2 to TRBJ2-1, with 9 bases fitting TRBD2. V was pared by 4 bases and J by 4 bases, with 5 bases of the junction left unmatched. The germline CDR1 and CDR2 sequences are SNHLY and FYNNEI. CDR3 length: 15 residues. DNA of the CDR3: TGTGCCAGCAGTGGGACTAGCGAGAATTACAATGAGCAGTTCTTC. Translation gives CASSGTSENYNEQFF.

The chain joins TRBV7-8 to TRBJ1-2; possibly TRBD1 for D (5 bases). V lost 5 bases, J lost 3 bases, and 19 bases lay in between. The length of the CDR3 is 16 residues. CDR1 and CDR2 (germline): SGHVS, FQNEAQ. This chain's CDR3 is CASSNGLRDRDYGYTF. DNA for the CDR3: TGTGCCAGCAGCAATGGGCTCCGGGACCGAGACTATGGCTACACCTTC. The full variable domain, rest sourced from reference TRBV7-8 and TRBJ1-2, is GAGVSQSPRYKVAKRGQDVALRCDPISGHVSLFWYQQALGQGPEFLTYFQNEAQLDKSGLPSDRFFAERPEGSVSTLKIQRTQQEDSAVYLCASSNGLRDRDYGYTFGSGTRLTVV.

V and J are TRBV6-6 and TRBJ1-4; D ambiguous. With 6 bases removed from V and 8 bases from J, the gap between germline ends came to 10 bases. The germline V gene has CDR1 MNHNY and CDR2 SVGAGI (reference sequence). The CDR3 contains 12 residues. CDR3 amino acids: CASSTGWEKLFF. CDR3 sequence (DNA): TGTGCCAGCAGCACTGGCTGGGAAAAACTGTTTTTT.

This chain links TRBV9 with TRBJ1-3; TRBD1 is a possible D gene (6 bases). The V gene's germline CDR1 is SGDLS and CDR2 YYNGEE. V was pared by 0 bases and J by 3 bases, with 13 bases between. CDR3 size: 16 residues. The DNA for the CDR3 is TGTGCCAGCAGCGTAGAGGCAGGGGATTTTGGAAACACCATATATTTT. It codes for CASSVEAGDFGNTIYF.